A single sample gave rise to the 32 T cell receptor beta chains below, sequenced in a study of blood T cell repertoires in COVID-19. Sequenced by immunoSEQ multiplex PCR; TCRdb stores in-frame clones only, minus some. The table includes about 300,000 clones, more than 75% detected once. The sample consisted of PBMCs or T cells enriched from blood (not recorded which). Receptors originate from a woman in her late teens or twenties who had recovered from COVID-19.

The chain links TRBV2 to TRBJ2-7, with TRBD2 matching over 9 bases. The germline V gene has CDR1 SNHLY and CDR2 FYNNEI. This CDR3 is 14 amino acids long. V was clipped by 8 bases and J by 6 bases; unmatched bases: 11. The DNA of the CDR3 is TGTGCCAGCTGCATAGCGGGAGTTTTTCTCGAGCAGTACTTC. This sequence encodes CASCIAGVFLEQYF.

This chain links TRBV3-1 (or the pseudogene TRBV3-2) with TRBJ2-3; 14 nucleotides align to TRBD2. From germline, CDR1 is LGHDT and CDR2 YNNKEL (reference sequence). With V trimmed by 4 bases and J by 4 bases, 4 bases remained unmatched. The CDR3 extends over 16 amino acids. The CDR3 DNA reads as TGTGCCAGCAGCCGACGACTAGCGGGGGGGCCAGATACGCAGTATTTT. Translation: CASSRRLAGGPDTQYF.

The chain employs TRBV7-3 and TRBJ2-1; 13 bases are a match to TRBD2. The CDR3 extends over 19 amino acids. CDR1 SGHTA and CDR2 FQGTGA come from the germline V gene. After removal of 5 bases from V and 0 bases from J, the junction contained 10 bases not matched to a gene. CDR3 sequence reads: CASSPTGLAGPSSYNEQFF. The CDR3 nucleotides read TGTGCCAGCAGCCCAACGGGACTAGCGGGACCAAGCTCCTACAATGAGCAGTTCTTC.

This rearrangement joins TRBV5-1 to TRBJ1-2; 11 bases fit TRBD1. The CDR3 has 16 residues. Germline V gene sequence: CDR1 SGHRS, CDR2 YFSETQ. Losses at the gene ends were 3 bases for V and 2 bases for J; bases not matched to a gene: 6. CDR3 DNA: TGCGCCAGCAGCTCAGGACAGGGGGCAGGGAACTATGGCTACACCTTC. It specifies CASSSGQGAGNYGYTF.

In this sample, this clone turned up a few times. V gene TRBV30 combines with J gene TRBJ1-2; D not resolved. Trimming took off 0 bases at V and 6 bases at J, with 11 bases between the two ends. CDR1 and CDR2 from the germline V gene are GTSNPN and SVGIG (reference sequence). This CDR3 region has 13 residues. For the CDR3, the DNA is TGTGCCTGGAGTGTAGATCTAGATGATGGCTACACCTTC. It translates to CAWSVDLDDGYTF. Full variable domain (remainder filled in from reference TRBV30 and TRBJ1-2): SQTIHQWPATLVQPVGSPLSLECTVEGTSNPNLYWYRQAAGRGLQLLFYSVGIGQISSEVPQNLSASRPQDRQFILSSKKLLLSDSGFYLCAWSVDLDDGYTFGSGTRLTVV.

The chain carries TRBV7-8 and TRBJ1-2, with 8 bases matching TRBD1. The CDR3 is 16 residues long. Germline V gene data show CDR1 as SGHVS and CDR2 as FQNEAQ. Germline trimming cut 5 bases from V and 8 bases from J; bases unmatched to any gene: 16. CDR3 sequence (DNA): TGTGCCAGCAGCGCGTTAGCCGCAGGGGGCCTGCGAGGCTACACCTTC. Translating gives CASSALAAGGLRGYTF. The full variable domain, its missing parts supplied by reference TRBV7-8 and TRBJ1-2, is GAGVSQSPRYKVAKRGQDVALRCDPISGHVSLFWYQQALGQGPEFLTYFQNEAQLDKSGLPSDRFFAERPEGSVSTLKIQRTQQEDSAVYLCASSALAAGGLRGYTFGSGTRLTVV.

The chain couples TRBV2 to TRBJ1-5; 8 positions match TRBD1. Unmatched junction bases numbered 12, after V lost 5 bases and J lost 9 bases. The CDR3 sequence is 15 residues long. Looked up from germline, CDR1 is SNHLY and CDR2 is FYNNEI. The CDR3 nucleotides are TGTGCCAGCAGTCGGGACAGGCAGGGGGGTGGGCCCCAGCATTTT. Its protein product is CASSRDRQGGGPQHF. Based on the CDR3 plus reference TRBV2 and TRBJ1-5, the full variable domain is EPEVTQTPSHQVTQMGQEVILRCVPISNHLYFYWYRQILGQKVEFLVSFYNNEISEKSEIFDDQFSVERPDGSNFTLKIRSTKLEDSAMYFCASSRDRQGGGPQHFGDGTRLSIL.

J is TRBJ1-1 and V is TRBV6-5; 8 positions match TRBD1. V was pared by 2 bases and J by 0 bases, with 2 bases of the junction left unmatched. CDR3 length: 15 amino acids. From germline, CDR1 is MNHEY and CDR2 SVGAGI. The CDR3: CASSYQGQVNTEAFF. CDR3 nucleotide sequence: TGTGCCAGCAGTTACCAGGGACAGGTGAACACTGAAGCTTTCTTT.

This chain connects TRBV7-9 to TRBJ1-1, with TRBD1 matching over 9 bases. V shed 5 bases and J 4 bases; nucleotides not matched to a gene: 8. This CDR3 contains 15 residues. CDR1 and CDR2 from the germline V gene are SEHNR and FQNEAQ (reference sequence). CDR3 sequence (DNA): TGTGCCAGCAGCCCATTACAGGGGGCAGCCACTGAAGCTTTCTTT. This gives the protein CASSPLQGAATEAFF.

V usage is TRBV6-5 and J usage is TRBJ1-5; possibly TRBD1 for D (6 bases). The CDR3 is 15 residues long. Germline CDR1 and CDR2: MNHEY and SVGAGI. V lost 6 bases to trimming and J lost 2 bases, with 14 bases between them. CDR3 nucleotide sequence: TGTGCCAGCAGCGTAACAGGGAATGGCAATCAGCCCCAGCATTTT. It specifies CASSVTGNGNQPQHF.

The CDR3 loop is CASSPHQGPSYEQYF. The CDR3 DNA reads TGTGCCAGCAGCCCACATCAGGGCCCCTCCTACGAGCAGTACTTC. This rearrangement joins TRBV7-8 to TRBJ2-7; perhaps TRBD1 as D (5 bases). The CDR3 covers 15 residues. Germline CDR1 SGHVS, CDR2 FQNEAQ. The V and J ends lost 5 bases and 0 bases respectively, with 14 bases between them.

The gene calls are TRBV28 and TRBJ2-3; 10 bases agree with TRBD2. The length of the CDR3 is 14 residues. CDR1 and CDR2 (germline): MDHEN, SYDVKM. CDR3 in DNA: TGTGCGGCGACTAGCGGGTGGGGGATGGATACGCAGTATTTT. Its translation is CAATSGWGMDTQYF. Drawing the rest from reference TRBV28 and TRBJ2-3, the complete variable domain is DVKVTQSSRYLVKRTGEKVFLECVQDMDHENMFWYRQDPGLGLRLIYFSYDVKMKEKGDIPEGYSVSREKKERFSLILESASTNQTSMYLCAATSGWGMDTQYFGPGTRLTVL.

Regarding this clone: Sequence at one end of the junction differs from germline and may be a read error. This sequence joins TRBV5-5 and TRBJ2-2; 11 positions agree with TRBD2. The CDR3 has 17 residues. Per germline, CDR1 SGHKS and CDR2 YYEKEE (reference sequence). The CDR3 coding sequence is TGTGCCAGCAGATTGGGACTAGCGGACCCGAACACCGGGGAGCTGTTTTTT. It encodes CASRLGLADPNTGELFF.

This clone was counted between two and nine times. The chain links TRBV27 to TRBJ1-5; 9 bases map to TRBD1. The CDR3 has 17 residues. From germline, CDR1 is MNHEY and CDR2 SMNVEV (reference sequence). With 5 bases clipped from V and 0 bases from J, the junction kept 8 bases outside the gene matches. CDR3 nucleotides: TGTGCCAGCAGTACGGGACAGGGACTCTTTAGCAATCAGCCCCAGCATTTT. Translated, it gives CASSTGQGLFSNQPQHF.

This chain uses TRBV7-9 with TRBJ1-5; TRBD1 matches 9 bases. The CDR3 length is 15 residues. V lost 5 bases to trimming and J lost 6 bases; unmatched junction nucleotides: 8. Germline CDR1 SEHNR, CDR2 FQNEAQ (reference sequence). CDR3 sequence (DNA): TGTGCCAGCAGCCCGGGACAGGGCGAGAGTCAGCCCCAGCATTTT. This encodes CASSPGQGESQPQHF.

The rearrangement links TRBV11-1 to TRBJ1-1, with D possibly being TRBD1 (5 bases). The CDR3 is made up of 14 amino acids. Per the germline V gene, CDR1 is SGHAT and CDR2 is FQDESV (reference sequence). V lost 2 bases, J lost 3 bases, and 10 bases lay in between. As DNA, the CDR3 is TGTGCCAGCAGCTTACTGGGGGGAGACACTGAAGCTTTCTTT. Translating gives CASSLLGGDTEAFF.

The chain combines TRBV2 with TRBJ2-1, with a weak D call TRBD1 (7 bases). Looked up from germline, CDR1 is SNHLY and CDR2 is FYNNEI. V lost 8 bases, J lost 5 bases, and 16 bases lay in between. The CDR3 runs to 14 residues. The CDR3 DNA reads TGTGCCAGCGCCGGACAGGAGGGACACAATGAGCAGTTCTTC. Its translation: CASAGQEGHNEQFF.

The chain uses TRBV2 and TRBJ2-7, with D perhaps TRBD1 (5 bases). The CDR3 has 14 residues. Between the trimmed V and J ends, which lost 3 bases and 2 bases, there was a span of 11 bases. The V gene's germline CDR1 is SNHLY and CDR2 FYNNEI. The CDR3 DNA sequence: TGTGCCAGCAGTGATACAGGTTATACCTACGAGCAGTACTTC. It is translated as CASSDTGYTYEQYF.

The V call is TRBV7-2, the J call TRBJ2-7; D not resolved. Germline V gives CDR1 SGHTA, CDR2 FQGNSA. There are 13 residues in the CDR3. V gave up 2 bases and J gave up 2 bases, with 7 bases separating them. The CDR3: CASSLNPAYEQYF. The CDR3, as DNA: TGTGCCAGCAGCTTAAATCCAGCCTACGAGCAGTACTTC.

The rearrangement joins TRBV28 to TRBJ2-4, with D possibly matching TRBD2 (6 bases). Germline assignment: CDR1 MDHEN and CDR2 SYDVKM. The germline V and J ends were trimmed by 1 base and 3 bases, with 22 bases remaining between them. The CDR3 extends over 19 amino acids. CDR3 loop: CASSLLGQRREIVKNIQYF. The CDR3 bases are TGTGCCAGCAGTTTATTAGGGCAACGACGGGAGATAGTCAAAAACATTCAGTACTTC. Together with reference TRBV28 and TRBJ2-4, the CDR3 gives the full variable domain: DVKVTQSSRYLVKRTGEKVFLECVQDMDHENMFWYRQDPGLGLRLIYFSYDVKMKEKGDIPEGYSVSREKKERFSLILESASTNQTSMYLCASSLLGQRREIVKNIQYFGAGTRLSVL.

CDR3 DNA: TGCGCCAGCAGCTTGGCGGCGGCCAACTACGAGCAGTACTTC. Amino acids: CASSLAAANYEQYF. The chain couples TRBV5-1 to TRBJ2-7; D gene unclear. The CDR3 contains 14 residues. CDR1 is SGHRS and CDR2 is YFSETQ in the germline V gene. With 0 bases removed from V and 3 bases from J, the gap between germline ends came to 10 bases.

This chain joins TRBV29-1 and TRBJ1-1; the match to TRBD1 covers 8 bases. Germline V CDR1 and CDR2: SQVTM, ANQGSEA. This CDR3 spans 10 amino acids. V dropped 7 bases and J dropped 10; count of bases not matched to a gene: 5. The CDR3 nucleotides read TGCAGCGCCACGGACAGGGTAGCTTTCTTT. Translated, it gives CSATDRVAFF.

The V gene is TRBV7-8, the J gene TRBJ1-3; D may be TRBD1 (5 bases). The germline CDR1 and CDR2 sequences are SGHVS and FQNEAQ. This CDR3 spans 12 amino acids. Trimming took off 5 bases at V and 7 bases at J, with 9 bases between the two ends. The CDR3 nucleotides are TGTGCCAGCAGCCTGAACAGGAACACCATATATTTT. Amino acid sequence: CASSLNRNTIYF.

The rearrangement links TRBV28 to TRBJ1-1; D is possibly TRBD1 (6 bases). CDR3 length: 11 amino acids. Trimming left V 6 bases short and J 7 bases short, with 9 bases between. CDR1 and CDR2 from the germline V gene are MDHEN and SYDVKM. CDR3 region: CASSLGHEAFF. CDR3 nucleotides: TGTGCCAGCAGCCTGGGACATGAAGCTTTCTTT.

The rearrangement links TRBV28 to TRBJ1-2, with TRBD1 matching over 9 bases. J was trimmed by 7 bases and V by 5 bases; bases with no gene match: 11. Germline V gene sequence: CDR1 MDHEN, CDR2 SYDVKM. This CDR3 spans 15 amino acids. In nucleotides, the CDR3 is TGTGCCAGCAGTATCGGGGGACAGGGCGGGCTTGGCTACACCTTC. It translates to CASSIGGQGGLGYTF.

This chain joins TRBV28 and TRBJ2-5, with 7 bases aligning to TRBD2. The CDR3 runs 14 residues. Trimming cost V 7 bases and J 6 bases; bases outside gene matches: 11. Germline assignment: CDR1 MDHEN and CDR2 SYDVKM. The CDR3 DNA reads TGTGCCAGCACCATAGTCCGCGGGAGTCAGACCCAGTACTTC. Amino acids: CASTIVRGSQTQYF.

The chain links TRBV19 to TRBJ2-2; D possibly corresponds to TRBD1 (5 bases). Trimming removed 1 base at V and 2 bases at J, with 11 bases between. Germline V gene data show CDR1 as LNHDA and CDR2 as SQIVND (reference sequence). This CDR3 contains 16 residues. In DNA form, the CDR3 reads TGTGCCAGTAGTATAGCGGGTAGGGGTAACACCGGGGAGCTGTTTTTT. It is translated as CASSIAGRGNTGELFF. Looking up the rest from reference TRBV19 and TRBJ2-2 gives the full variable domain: DGGITQSPKYLFRKEGQNVTLSCEQNLNHDAMYWYRQDPGQGLRLIYYSQIVNDFQKGDIAEGYSVSREKKESFPLTVTSAQKNPTAFYLCASSIAGRGNTGELFFGEGSRLTVL.

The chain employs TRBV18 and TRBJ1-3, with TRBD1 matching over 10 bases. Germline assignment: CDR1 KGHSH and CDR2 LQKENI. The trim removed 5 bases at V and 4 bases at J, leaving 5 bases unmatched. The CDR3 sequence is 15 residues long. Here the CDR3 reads CASSTDRGPGNTIYF. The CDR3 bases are TGTGCCAGCTCAACAGACAGGGGGCCCGGAAACACCATATATTTT.

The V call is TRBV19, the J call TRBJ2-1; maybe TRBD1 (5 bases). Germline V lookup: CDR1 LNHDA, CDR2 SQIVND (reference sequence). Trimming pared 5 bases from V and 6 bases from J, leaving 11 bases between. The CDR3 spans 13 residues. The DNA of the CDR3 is TGTGCCAGTAGTGGGCAGGGTACCAATGAGCAGTTCTTC. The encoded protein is CASSGQGTNEQFF.

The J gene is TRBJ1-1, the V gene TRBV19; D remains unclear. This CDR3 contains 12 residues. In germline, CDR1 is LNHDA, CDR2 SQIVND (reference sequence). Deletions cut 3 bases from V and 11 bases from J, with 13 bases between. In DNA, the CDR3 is TGTGCCAGTAGTATCCCCAGAGGAACCGCTTTCTTT. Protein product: CASSIPRGTAFF.

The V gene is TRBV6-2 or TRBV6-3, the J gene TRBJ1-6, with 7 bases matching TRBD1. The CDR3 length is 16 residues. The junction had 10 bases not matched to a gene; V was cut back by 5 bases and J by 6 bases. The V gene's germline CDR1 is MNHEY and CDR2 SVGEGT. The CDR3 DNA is TGTGCCAGCAGTGAGGACAGGCATCCCGGTAATTCACCCCTCCACTTT. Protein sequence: CASSEDRHPGNSPLHF.

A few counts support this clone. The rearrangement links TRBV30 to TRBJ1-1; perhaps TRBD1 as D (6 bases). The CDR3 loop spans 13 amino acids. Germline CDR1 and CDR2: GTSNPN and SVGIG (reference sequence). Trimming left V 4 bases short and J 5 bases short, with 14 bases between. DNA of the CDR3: TGTGCCTGGACCTGGGACACCCCAACTGAAGCTTTCTTT. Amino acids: CAWTWDTPTEAFF.